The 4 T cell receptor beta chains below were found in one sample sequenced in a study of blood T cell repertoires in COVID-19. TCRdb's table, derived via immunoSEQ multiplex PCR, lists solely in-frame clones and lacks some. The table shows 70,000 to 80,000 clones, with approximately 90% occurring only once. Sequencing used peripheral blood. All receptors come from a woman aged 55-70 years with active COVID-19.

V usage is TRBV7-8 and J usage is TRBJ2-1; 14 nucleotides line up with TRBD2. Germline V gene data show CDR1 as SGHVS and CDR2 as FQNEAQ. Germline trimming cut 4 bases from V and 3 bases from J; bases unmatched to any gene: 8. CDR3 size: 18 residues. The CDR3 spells CASSYAGLAGALYNEQFF. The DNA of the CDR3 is TGTGCCAGCAGCTATGCGGGACTAGCGGGAGCCCTCTACAATGAGCAGTTCTTC.

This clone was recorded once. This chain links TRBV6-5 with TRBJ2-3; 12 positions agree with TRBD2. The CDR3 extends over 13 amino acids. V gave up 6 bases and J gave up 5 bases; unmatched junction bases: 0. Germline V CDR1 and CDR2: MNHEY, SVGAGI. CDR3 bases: TGTGCCAGCAGGGGACTAGCGGGAGATACGCAGTATTTT. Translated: CASRGLAGDTQYF.

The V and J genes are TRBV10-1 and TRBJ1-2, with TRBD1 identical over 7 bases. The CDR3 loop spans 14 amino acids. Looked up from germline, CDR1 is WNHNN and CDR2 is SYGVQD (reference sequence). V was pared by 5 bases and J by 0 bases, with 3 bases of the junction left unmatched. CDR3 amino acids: CASSSGTANYGYTF. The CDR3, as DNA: TGCGCCAGCAGTTCAGGGACAGCTAACTATGGCTACACCTTC.

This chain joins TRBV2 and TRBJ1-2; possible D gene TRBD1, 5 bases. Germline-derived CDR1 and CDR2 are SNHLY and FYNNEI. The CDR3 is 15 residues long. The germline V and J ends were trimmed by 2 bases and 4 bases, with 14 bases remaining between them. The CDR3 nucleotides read TGTGCCAGCAGTGAAAGTCCTACGGGGGGCTATGGCTACACCTTC. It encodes CASSESPTGGYGYTF.